This TCR beta chain emerged from a study of T cell repertoires in cytomegalovirus infection. About the research overall: Selected CMV epitopes included recently identified HLA-C-restricted ones as well as well-studied HLA-B-restricted ones. Through public TCR beta signatures, both CMV infection and matching HLA type were indicated. Study observations and caveats: Individuals carrying CMV plus the relevant HLA were identified by cumulative frequency of public TCR beta families. Dominant in the ex vivo response were TCR beta clonotypes restricted by HLA-C and specific for CMV.

The CDR3 length is 12 residues. Trimming shortened V by 1 base and J by 9 bases, and 9 bases separated the two germline ends. CDR1 and CDR2 (germline): SGHVT, SQSDAQ. With respect to this clonotype: Its antigen remains unidentified.

TCRdb used MiXCR to reprocess the reads, holding one entry per CDR3 protein. The sample yields about 700,000 distinct CDR3 sequences, 30% to 35% seen once. The sample was cultured PBMCs, taken from culture after CMV antigen stimulation. The chain uses TRBV7-4 and TRBJ1-1, with no clear D. The clonotype was recovered from a human donor in good health (CMV status not recorded). Some clones in this sample may be carry-over from other donors' samples. The CDR3 reads CASSLGPDKAFF. CDR3 DNA sequence: TGTGCCAGCAGCTTAGGGCCAGATAAAGCTTTCTTT.